These 9 T cell receptor beta chains were all obtained from the same sample, sequenced in a study of T cells in women clearing cervical HPV infection. Only in-frame clones appear in the TCRdb table, and some are missing; sequencing was by immunoSEQ multiplex PCR. This listing includes more than 30,000 clones. The sequenced sample was blood buffy coat. The receptors were gathered from a woman aged 18 to 75 with a cervical HPV16 infection that either progressed to CIN3+ or cleared (not recorded which).

The DNA read from the CDR3 is TGTGCCAGCAGTTTGGAACAGATCAATCAGCCC. Amino acids: CASSLEQINQP. The entire CDR3 protein is CASSLEQINQPQHF. The chain is built from TRBV28 and TRBJ1-5; the D is unclear. The read comes to an end 3 residues before the CDR3 does, leaving the germline J gene to fill in the end. The CDR3 is made up of 14 amino acids. The V end lost 3 bases, the J end lost 3 bases, and 9 bases lay between the germline ends. Germline values: CDR1 MDHEN, CDR2 SYDVKM.

The CDR3 DNA, read in part, is TGTGCCAGTAGTGGCAGGGGTAATCAGCCG. It encodes CASSGRGNQP. The entire CDR3 reads CASSGRGNQPQYF. This rearrangement joins TRBV19 to TRBJ2-3; D might be TRBD1 (6 bases). From the germline J gene comes the end of the CDR3, since the read stops 3 residues before it. Germline lookup yields CDR1 LNHDA and CDR2 SQIVND (reference sequence). The CDR3 is made up of 13 amino acids. The whole variable domain, remainder taken from reference TRBV19 and TRBJ2-3, is DGGITQSPKYLFRKEGQNVTLSCEQNLNHDAMYWYRQDPGQGLRLIYYSQIVNDFQKGDIAEGYSVSREKKESFPLTVTSAQKNPTAFYLCASSGRGNQPQYFGPGTRLTVL.

A remark on this clone: The read halts 3 residues ahead of the CDR3 end, with the missing end drawn from the germline J gene. This chain joins TRBV19 and TRBJ2-7, with 8 bases fitting TRBD1. The ends lost 3 bases at V and 4 bases at J; junction bases unmatched: 8. Per the germline V gene, CDR1 is LNHDA and CDR2 is SQIVND (reference sequence). The CDR3 consists of 15 residues. CDR3 in amino acids: CASSISGGAGYEQYF. The sequenced CDR3 bases are TGTGCCAGTAGTATTTCAGGGGGCGCGGGATACGAG.

About this clone itself: Read sequence stops 3 residues before the CDR3 end, and the germline J gene provides the missing end. The chain links TRBV29-1 to TRBJ1-1; D is unresolved. CDR3 length: 15 amino acids. V gave up 5 bases and J gave up 2 bases, with 18 bases separating them. Germline V gives CDR1 SQVTM, CDR2 ANQGSEA. The CDR3 reads CSVQSPLRYNTEAFF. Partial CDR3 DNA: TGCAGCGTTCAAAGCCCCCTCCGGTACAACACTGAA.

About this clone itself: The read terminates 3 residues before the CDR3 end, so the remaining end is supplied by the germline J gene. The chain links TRBV20-1 to TRBJ2-7; no definite D call. Germline values: CDR1 DFQATT, CDR2 SNEGSKA (reference sequence). Trimming took 3 bases from V and 2 from J, leaving 20 bases between them. CDR3 length: 16 residues. CDR3 sequence: CSARPDMSHSTYEQYF. The sequenced part of the CDR3 DNA is TGCAGTGCTAGGCCCGATATGTCCCACTCGACCTACGAG.

Points on this clone: The observed sequence ends 3 residues before the CDR3 terminus, with the missing tail filled in from the germline J gene. J is TRBJ2-1 and V is TRBV6-2 or TRBV6-3; 7 positions match TRBD1. The trim removed 0 bases at V and 7 bases at J, leaving 6 bases unmatched. The germline CDR1 and CDR2 sequences are MNHEY and SVGEGT. This CDR3 comprises 15 residues. The CDR3 here is CASSYSGQVVNEQFF. Partial CDR3 DNA: TGTGCCAGCAGTTACTCCGGACAGGTTGTTAATGAG.

About this clone itself: The CDR3 end falls 3 residues outside the read, so it is completed with the germline J gene. This chain uses TRBV20-1 with TRBJ2-1; 10 bases are a match to TRBD1. The CDR3 length is 15 residues. Looked up from germline, CDR1 is DFQATT and CDR2 is SNEGSKA (reference sequence). V shed 7 bases, J shed 6 bases, and the junction held 12 bases outside the gene matches. The CDR3 DNA, read in part, is TGCAGTGTACGAGCACCGGGACAGGGGTTCAATGAG. Protein: CSVRAPGQGFNE. In full, the CDR3 is CSVRAPGQGFNEQFF.

Comments on this clone: The read stops 3 residues short of the end of the CDR3; the missing end is completed from the germline J gene. V is TRBV20-1 and J is TRBJ1-4; D may be TRBD1 (5 bases). Germline V gene sequence: CDR1 DFQATT, CDR2 SNEGSKA (reference sequence). With 6 bases removed from V and 3 bases from J, the gap between germline ends came to 14 bases. This CDR3 is built from 14 residues. The CDR3 spells CSARVGGANEKLFF. CDR3 bases read: TGCAGTGCGAGGGTCGGAGGGGCTAATGAAAAA.

Note on this clone: The read stops 3 residues short of the end of the CDR3; the missing end is completed from the germline J gene. J is TRBJ2-5 and V is TRBV5-1; 8 bases fit TRBD2. CDR3 length: 16 residues. The V and J ends lost 0 bases and 4 bases, in that order; junction bases with no gene match: 8. CDR1 is SGHRS and CDR2 is YFSETQ in the germline V gene. The chain's CDR3 is CASSLGGAGGRETQYF. The DNA read from the CDR3 is TGCGCCAGCAGCTTGGGCGGTGCGGGAGGTCGAGAGACC.